This T cell receptor beta chain was captured in a study of a mutant IDH1 vaccine in newly diagnosed glioma. Study-wide background: Vaccination was launched 4-6 weeks after radiotherapy alone, or with temozolomide cycles. Beforehand, treatment had been radiotherapy, temozolomide, or both; the majority received both.

Points on this clone: Antigen: not known.

Measured with immunoSEQ multiplex PCR; TCRdb has only the in-frame clones, and not every one. This sample has around 61,000 clones, with about 90% found just once. Stated time point: week 5, during vaccination. A 20-mer mutant IDH1 peptide at 300 ug was injected subcutaneously with topical imiquimod. The study enrolled donors with new WHO grade 3 or 4 IDH1-mutant, ATRX-lost astrocytomas. This CDR3 is built from 13 residues. With V trimmed by 4 bases and J by 4 bases, 2 bases remained unmatched. Germline V gives CDR1 SNHLY, CDR2 FYNNEI. The source was PBMCs, collected from a glioma patient whose treatment included an IDH1 peptide vaccine. The sequence came from a woman aged 40 to 50 with glioma. V and J are TRBV2 and TRBJ1-2; 8 nucleotides match TRBD1. The CDR3 DNA is TGTGCCAGCAGTGCCGGGACAGGCTATGGCTACACCTTC. Translated: CASSAGTGYGYTF.